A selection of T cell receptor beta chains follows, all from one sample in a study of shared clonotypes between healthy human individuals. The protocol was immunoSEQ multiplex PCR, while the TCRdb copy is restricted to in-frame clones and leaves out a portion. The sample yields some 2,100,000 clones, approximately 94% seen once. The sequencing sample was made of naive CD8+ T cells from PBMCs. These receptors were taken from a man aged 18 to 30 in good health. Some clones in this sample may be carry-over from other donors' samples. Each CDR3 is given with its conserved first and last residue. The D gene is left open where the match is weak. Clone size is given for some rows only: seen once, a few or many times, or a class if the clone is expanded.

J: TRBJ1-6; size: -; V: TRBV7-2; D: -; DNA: TGTGCCAGCAGCCCCCGGGGGTCACCCCTCCACTTT; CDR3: CASSPRGSPLHF
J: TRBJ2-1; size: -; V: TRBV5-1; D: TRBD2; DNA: TGCGCCAGCAGCTTGGGCGGGGGAATCAATGAGCAGTTCTTC; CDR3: CASSLGGGINEQFF
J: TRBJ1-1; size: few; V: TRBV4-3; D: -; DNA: TGCGCCAGCAGCCAAGGAGTCAGGAACACTGAAGCTTTCTTT; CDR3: CASSQGVRNTEAFF
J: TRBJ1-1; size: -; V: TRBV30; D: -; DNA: TGTGCCTGGCGGCGGGGAAACACTGAAGCTTTCTTT; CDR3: CAWRRGNTEAFF
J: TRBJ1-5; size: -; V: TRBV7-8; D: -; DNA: TGTGCCAGCAGCCAGGCGGCTGTTATTAGCAATCAGCCCCAGCATTTT; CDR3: CASSQAAVISNQPQHF
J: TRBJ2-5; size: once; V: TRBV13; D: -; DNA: TGTGCCAGCAGCCAAAGGGGCAGGGAGACCCAGTACTTC; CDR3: CASSQRGRETQYF
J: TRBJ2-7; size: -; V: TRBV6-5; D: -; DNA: TGTGCCAGCAGTTACTCGAGTTGGGGGCGGTACGAGCAGTACTTC; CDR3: CASSYSSWGRYEQYF
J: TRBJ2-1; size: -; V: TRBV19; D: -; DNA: TGTGCCAGTAGTTCGTGGGGGAAGAACAATGAGCAGTTCTTC; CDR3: CASSSWGKNNEQFF
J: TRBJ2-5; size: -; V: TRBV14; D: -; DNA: TGTGCCAGCAGCCAAGGGACCTCATCGGGGGAGACCCAGTACTTC; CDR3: CASSQGTSSGETQYF
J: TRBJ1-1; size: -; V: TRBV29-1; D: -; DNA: TGCAGCGTGCGCCAGGGAAGCAACACTGAAGCTTTCTTT; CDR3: CSVRQGSNTEAFF
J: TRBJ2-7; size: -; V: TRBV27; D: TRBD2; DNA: TGTGCCAGCAGTTTGGATGGGACTAGCGGGATCTTC; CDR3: CASSLDGTSGIF
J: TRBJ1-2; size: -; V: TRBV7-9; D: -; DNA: TGTGCCAGCAGCCCAGGACCCCAATTCTATGGCTACACCTTC; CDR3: CASSPGPQFYGYTF
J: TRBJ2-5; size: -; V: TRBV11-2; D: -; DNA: TGTGCCAGCAGCTCAGGGAATGGCGTCCAAGAGACCCAGTACTTC; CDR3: CASSSGNGVQETQYF
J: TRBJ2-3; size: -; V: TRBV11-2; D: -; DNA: TGTGCCAGCAGCTTAGGAGTGGGCACAGATACGCAGTATTTT; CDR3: CASSLGVGTDTQYF
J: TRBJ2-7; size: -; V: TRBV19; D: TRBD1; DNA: TGTGCCAGTAGTATGGTTCCAGGGGGCTACTACGAGCAGTACTTC; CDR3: CASSMVPGGYYEQYF
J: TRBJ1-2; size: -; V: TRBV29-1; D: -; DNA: TGCAGCGTCAGAGAGACATGGGGCTACACCTTC; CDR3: CSVRETWGYTF
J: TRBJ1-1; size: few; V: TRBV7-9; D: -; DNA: TGTGCCAGCAGCCCACTACAGGTGAACACTGAAGCTTTCTTT; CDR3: CASSPLQVNTEAFF
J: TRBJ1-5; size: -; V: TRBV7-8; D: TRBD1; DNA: TGTGCCAGCAGCTGGGACAGGGGTGGTCAGCCCCAGCATTTT; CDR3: CASSWDRGGQPQHF
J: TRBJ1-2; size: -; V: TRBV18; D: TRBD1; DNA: TGTGCCAGCTCATCTTGGGACAGGGATCAGAACTATGGCTACACCTTC; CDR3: CASSSWDRDQNYGYTF
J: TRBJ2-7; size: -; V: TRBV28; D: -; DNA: TGTGCCAGCAGTTTATTCGGGGACGCCTCCTACGAGCAGTACTTC; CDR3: CASSLFGDASYEQYF
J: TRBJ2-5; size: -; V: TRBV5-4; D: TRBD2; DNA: TGTGCCAGCAGCCCCGGACTAGCGGGACTTCAAGAGACCCAGTACTTC; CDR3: CASSPGLAGLQETQYF
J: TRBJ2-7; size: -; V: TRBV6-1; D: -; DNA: TGTGCCAGCAGTGAATGGAACAGGGTTTGGGAGCAGTACTTC; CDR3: CASSEWNRVWEQYF
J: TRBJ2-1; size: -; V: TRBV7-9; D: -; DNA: TGTGCCAGCATAAAAGCGGAGTACAATGAGCAGTTCTTC; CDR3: CASIKAEYNEQFF
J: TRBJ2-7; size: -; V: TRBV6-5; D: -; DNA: TGTGCCAGCAGTCGCGGGAACCGACAGGCCGACGAGCAGTACTTC; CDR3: CASSRGNRQADEQYF
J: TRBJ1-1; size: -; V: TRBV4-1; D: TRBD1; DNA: TGCGCCAGCAGCCAAAAAACAGGGGGCACCGAAGCTTTCTTT; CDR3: CASSQKTGGTEAFF
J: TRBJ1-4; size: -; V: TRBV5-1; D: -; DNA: TGCGCCAGCAGCTTGGCCGGTATTCTAGGAAAACTGTTTTTT; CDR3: CASSLAGILGKLFF
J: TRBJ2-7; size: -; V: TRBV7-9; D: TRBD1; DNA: TGTGCCAGCAGCCCATCCGAAAAGACAGGGGGGTCCTACGAGCAGTACTTC; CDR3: CASSPSEKTGGSYEQYF
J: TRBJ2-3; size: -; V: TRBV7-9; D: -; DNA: TGTGCCAGCAGCCCACTCTGGGGACAAATAACAGATACGCAGTATTTT; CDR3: CASSPLWGQITDTQYF
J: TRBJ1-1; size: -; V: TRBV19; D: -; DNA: TGTGCCAGTAGTATAGCCGGGACCATGAACACTGAAGCTTTCTTT; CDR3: CASSIAGTMNTEAFF
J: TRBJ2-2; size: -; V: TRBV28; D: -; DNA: TGTGCCAGCAGTCGCGGGTGGACCGGGGAGCTGTTTTTT; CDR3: CASSRGWTGELFF